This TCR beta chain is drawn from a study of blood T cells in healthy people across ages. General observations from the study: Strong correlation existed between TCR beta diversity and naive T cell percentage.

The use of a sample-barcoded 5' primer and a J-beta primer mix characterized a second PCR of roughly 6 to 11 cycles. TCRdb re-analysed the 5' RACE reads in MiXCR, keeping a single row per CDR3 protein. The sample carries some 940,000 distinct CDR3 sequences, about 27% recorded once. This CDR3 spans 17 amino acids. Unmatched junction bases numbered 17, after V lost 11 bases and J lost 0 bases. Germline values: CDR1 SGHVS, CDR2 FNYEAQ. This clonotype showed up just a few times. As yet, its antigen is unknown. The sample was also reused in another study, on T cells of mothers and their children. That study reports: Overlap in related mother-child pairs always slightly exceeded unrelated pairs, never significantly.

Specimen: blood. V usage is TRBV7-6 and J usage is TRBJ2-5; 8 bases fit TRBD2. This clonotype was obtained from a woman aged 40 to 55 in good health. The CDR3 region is CAGTFRRSGGNQETQYF. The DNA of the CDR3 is TGTGCCGGCACCTTTCGGAGAAGCGGGGGTAACCAAGAGACCCAGTACTTC.